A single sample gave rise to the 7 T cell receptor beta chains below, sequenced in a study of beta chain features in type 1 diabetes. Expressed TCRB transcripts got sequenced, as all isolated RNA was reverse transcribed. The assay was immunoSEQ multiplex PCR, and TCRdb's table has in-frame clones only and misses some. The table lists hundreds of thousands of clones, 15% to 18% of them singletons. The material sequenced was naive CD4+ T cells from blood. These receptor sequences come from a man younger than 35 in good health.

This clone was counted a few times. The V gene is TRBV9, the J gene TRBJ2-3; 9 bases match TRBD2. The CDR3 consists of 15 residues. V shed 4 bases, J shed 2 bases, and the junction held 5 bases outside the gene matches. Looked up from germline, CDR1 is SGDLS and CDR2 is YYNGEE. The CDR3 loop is CASSRTSEATDTQYF. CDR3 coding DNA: TGTGCCAGCAGCAGGACTAGCGAGGCCACAGATACGCAGTATTTT.

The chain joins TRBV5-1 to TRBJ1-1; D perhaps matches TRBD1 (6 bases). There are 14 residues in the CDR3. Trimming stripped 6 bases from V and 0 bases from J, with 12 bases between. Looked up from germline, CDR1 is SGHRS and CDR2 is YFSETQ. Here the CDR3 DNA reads TGCGCCAGCACCCCGGCAGGGGTGAACACTGAAGCTTTCTTT. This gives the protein CASTPAGVNTEAFF. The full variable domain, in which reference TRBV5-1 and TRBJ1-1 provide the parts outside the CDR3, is KAGVTQTPRYLIKTRGQQVTLSCSPISGHRSVSWYQQTPGQGLQFLFEYFSETQRNKGNFPGRFSGRQFSNSRSEMNVSTLELGDSALYLCASTPAGVNTEAFFGQGTRLTVV.

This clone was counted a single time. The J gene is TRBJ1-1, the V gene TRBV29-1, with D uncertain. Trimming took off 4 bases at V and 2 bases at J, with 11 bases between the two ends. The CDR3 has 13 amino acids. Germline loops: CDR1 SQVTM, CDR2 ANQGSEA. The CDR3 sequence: CSVVGGLNTEAFF. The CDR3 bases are TGCAGCGTTGTTGGTGGACTCAACACTGAAGCTTTCTTT.

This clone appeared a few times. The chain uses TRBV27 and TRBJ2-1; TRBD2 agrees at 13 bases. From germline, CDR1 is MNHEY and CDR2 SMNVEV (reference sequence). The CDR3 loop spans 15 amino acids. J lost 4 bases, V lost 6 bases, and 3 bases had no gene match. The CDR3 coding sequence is TGTGCCAGCAGACTAGCGGGGGGGGTTTACAATGAGCAGTTCTTC. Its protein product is CASRLAGGVYNEQFF.

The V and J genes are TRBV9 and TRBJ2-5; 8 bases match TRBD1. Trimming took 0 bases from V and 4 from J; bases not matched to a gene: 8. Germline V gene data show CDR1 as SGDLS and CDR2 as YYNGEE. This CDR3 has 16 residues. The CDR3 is CASSVVQGAGRETQYF. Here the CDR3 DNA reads TGTGCCAGCAGCGTAGTTCAGGGGGCCGGGAGAGAGACCCAGTACTTC. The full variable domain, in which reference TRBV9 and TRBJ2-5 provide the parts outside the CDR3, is DSGVTQTPKHLITATGQRVTLRCSPRSGDLSVYWYQQSLDQGLQFLIQYYNGEERAKGNILERFSAQQFPDLHSELNLSSLELGDSALYFCASSVVQGAGRETQYFGPGTRLLVL.

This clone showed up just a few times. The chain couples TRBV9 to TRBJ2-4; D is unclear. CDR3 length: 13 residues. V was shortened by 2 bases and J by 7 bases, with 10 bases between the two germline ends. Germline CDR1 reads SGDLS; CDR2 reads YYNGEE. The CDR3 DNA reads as TGTGCCAGCAGCGTGTCCTCCGACAACATTCAGTACTTC. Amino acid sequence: CASSVSSDNIQYF.

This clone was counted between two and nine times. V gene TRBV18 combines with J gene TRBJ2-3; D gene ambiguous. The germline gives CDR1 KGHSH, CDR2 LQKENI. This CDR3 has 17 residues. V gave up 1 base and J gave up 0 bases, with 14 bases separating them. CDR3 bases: TGTGCCAGCTCACCACAGCACATGGAATATAGCACAGATACGCAGTATTTT. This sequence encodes CASSPQHMEYSTDTQYF.